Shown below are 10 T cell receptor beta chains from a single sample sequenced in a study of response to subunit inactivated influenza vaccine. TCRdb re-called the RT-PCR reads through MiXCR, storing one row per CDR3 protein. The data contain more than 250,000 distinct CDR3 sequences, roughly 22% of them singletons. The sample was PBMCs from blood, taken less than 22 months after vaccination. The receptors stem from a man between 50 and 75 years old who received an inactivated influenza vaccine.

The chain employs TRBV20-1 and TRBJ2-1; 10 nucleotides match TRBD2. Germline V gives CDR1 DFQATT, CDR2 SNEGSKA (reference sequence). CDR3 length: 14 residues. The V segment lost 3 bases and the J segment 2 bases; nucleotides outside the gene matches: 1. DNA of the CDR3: TGCAGTGCTAGTACTAGCGGGACCTACAATGAGCAGTTCTTC. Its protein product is CSASTSGTYNEQFF.

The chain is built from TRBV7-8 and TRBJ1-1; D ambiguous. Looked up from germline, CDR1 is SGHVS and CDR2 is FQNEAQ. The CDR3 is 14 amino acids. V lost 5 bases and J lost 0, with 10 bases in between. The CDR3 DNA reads TGTGCCAGCAGCGATCAAATTATGAACACTGAAGCTTTCTTT. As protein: CASSDQIMNTEAFF.

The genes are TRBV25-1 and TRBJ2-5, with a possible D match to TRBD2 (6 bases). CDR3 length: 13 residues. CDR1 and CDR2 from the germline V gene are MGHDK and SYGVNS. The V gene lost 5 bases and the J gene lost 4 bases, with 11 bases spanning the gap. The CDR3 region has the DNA TGTGCCAGCAGTCCGCCGGGACTAGAGACCCAGTACTTC. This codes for CASSPPGLETQYF.

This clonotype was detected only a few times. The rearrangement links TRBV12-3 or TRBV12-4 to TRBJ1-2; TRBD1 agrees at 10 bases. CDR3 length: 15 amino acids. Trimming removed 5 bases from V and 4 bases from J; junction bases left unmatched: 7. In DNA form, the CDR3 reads TGTGCCAGCAGTGCCCGGACAGGGGGGTCCTATGGCTACACCTTC. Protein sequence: CASSARTGGSYGYTF.

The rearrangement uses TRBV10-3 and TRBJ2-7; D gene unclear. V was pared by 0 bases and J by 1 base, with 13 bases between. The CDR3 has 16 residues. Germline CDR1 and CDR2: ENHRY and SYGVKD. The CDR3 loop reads CAISESTAAPSYEQYF. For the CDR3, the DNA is TGTGCCATCAGTGAGTCTACGGCGGCACCGTCCTACGAGCAGTACTTC.

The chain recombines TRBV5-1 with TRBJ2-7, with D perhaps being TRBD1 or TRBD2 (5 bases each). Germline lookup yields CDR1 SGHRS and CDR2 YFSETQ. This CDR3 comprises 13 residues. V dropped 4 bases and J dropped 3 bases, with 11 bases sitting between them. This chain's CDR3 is CASSVGTNYEQYF. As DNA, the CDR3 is TGCGCCAGCAGCGTCGGGACCAACTACGAGCAGTACTTC.

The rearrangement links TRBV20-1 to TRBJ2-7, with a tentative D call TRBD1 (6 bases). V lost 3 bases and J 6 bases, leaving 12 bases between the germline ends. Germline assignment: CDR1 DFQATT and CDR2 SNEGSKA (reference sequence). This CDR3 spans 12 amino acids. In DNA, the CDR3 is TGCAGTGCTAGGCAGGGGTTTAGCGAGCAGTACTTC. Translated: CSARQGFSEQYF.

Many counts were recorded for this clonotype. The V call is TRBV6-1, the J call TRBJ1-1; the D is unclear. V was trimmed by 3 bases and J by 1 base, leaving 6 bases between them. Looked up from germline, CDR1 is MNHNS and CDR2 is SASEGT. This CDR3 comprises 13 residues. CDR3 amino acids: CASSDLKNTEAFF. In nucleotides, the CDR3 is TGTGCCAGCAGTGACCTAAAGAACACTGAAGCTTTCTTT.

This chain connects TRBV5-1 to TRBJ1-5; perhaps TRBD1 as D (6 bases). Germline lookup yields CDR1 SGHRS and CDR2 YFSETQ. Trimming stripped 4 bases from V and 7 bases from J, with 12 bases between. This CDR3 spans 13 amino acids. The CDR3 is CASSTQGGQPQHF. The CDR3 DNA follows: TGCGCCAGCAGCACACAGGGTGGGCAGCCCCAGCATTTT.

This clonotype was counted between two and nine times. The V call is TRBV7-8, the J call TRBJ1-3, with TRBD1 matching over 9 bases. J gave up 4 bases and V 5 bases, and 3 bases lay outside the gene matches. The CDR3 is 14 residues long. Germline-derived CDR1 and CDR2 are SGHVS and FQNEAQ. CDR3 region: CASSLGTGGNTIYF. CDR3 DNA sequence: TGTGCCAGCAGCCTAGGGACAGGGGGAAACACCATATATTTT.